Listed below are T cell receptor beta chains from one sample, sequenced in a study of cytotoxic CD8 clonotypes in ibrutinib-treated CLL. The method was immunoSEQ multiplex PCR; TCRdb's version includes in-frame clones alone and lacks a portion of them. The profile covers approximately 70,000 clones, with around 84% appearing a single time and under 8.5% taken by the ten largest. Sample: PBMCs, taken at disease progression, from a patient treated with ibrutinib. The receptors were sampled from a human donor with chronic lymphocytic leukemia. The conserved cysteine and the conserved F or W are not part of the CDR3 here.

v_call cdr3_aa
TRBV9 ASSQTSGSVYNEQF
TRBV2 ASTQRGGSYGYT
TRBV4-1 ASSQDFGRNTDTQY
TRBV19 ASSMVRSEAF
TRBV27 ASSLSGQGGQPQH
TRBV7-9 ASSPGTLNYGYT
TRBV4-1 ASSQLPRAGETQY
TRBV9 ASSVRFRDTQY
TRBV30 AWSVGYTEAF
TRBV6-5 ASRASGQSYNEQF
TRBV18 ASSPFGSSSTDTQY
TRBV18 ASSPYQGSDTQY
TRBV7-2 ASTLFSGGDYGYT
TRBV21-1 ASSNDRDRGRKQPQH
TRBV5-1 ASSSTGPGNTIY
TRBV7-6 ASSSHLGTSAYNEQF
TRBV15 ATSRPRPAFTDTQY
TRBV9 ASSVDSAGVLPTF
TRBV19 ASASQGAAYEQY
TRBV30 AWRSTPTLY
TRBV28 ASSLSGGNQPQH
TRBV18 ASSPRTGSLSTDTQY
TRBV27 ASSLVAGGPSYNEQF
TRBV7-9 ASSLLSAEQF
TRBV19 ASRGRSAEYEKLF
TRBV18 ASSTEGYEQY
TRBV4-1 ASSQFGHTSNQPQH
TRBV27 ASREIGGRGEKLF
TRBV6-1 ASSAPGLAKNIQY
TRBV2 ASTERLAGNTQY
TRBV11-2 ASRGGASGTQY
TRBV6-5 ASSYSPGVGELF
TRBV6-6 ASSYGTGLNYGYT
TRBV6-1 ASNSGQLVYSPLH
TRBV4-1 ASSRGTSSGNTIY
TRBV25-1 ASVQQGPSNQPQH
TRBV4-1 ASSQDWGKLNEKLF
TRBV5-1 ASSFTTPAGGTYEQY
TRBV4-1 ASSPPGVYEQY
TRBV11-2 ASSFSRVSGNTIY
TRBV23-1 ASSQSGQLPNYGYT
TRBV2 ASRGDGYGYT
TRBV28 ASSLGTGSTSEQY
TRBV6-4 ASSDSSSSGANVLT
TRBV2 ASRDDRAGVEQY
TRBV6-1 ASTNYLTRGYGYT
TRBV10-1 ASLGQQETQY
TRBV15 ATSRVVAESSYEQY
TRBV10-3 AISSNRETNYGYT
TRBV10-1 ASSPGHAYEQY
TRBV13 ASSLGLAGGYT
TRBV9 ASSPRGTSGKNEQF
TRBV27 ASSLQMGPKLF
TRBV10-3 AISEGTVTYQPQH
TRBV28 ASSWGYNQPQH